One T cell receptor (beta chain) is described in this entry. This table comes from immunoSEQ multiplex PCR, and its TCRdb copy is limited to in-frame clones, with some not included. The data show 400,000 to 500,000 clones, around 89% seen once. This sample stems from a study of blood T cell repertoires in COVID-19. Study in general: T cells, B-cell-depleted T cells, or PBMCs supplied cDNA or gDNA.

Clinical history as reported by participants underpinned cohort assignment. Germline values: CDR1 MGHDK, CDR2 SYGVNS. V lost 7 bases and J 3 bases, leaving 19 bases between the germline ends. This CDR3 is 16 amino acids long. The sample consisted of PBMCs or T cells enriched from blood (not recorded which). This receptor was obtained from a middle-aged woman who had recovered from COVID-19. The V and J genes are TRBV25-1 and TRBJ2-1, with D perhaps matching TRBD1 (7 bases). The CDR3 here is CASISAPGGGYNEQFF. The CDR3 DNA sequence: TGTGCCAGCATCTCTGCCCCAGGGGGAGGCTACAATGAGCAGTTCTTC.